This T cell receptor (beta chain) was observed in a study of T cell responses to AZD1222 COVID-19 vaccine. Study at large: Pooling was applied to second doses at about 4 or about 12 weeks.

The CDR3 is 16 amino acids. Germline V CDR1 and CDR2: SGDLS, YYNGEE. V shed 0 bases and J 2 bases; nucleotides not matched to a gene: 6. Sequenced by immunoSEQ multiplex PCR; TCRdb stores in-frame clones only, minus some. Counted here are about 130,000 clones, under 95% occurring once; the ten biggest clones make up roughly 9.1%. The sequenced sample was peripheral blood, obtained on day 0 of AZD1222 vaccination. This rearrangement joins TRBV9 to TRBJ1-2; 8 bases fit TRBD1. The sequence was collected from an adult in good health. In DNA form, the CDR3 reads TGTGCCAGCAGCGTAGAAAGGACAGGGAGGAACTATGGCTACACCTTC. The encoded protein is CASSVERTGRNYGYTF.